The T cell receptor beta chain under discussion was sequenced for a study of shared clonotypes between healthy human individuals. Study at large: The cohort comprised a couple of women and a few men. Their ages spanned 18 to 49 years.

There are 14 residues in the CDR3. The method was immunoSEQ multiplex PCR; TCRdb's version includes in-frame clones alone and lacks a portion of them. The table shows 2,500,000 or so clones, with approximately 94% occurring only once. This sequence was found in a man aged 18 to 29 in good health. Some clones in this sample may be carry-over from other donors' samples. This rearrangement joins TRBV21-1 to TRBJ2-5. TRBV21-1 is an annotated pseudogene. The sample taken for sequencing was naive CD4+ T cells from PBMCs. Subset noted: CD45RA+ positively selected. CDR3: CASKLARGEETQYF. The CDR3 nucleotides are TGTGCCAGTAAGCTCGCAAGGGGAGAAGAGACCCAGTACTTC.